Listed below are T cell receptor beta chains from one sample, sequenced in a study of CD8+ T cells in alopecia areata. Sequencing was performed with immunoSEQ multiplex PCR; in TCRdb, only in-frame clones are kept and a portion is missing. The sample has 200,000 to 250,000 clones; approximately 40% are singletons. Sequencing was performed on CD4+ T cells sorted from blood, taken at roughly week 36, from a patient treated with tofacitinib. These TCRs come from a human donor with alopecia areata. CDR3s include the opening cysteine and the closing phenylalanine or tryptophan. The D gene is left open where the match is weak. For some rows the clone size is stated as once, few or many, or as a class when expanded; others skip it.

>-|TRBV11-2|TRBJ2-1|few
CASRLAGTVSHEQFF
TGTGCCAGCAGGCTGGCCGGGACTGTTTCGCATGAGCAGTTCTTC
>TRBD1|TRBV29-1|TRBJ2-1|-
CSAGGSDRAYNEQFF
TGCAGCGCCGGGGGCTCGGACAGGGCCTACAATGAGCAGTTCTTC
>-|TRBV18|TRBJ1-3|-
CASSPQDSTGNTIYF
TGTGCCAGCTCACCGCAGGACAGCACTGGAAACACCATATATTTT
>TRBD1|TRBV11-2|TRBJ2-3|-
CASSLDGQDQDTQYF
TGTGCCAGCAGCTTAGACGGACAGGACCAGGATACGCAGTATTTT
>-|TRBV4-3|TRBJ1-2|-
CASSQDQDSNYGYTF
TGCGCCAGCAGCCAAGATCAGGACAGTAACTATGGCTACACCTTC
>-|TRBV20-1|TRBJ2-2|few
CSAENTGELFF
TGCAGTGCCGAGAACACCGGGGAGCTGTTTTTT
>-|TRBV9|TRBJ1-5|-
CASSVGPLVGQPQHF
TGTGCCAGCAGCGTAGGTCCGCTTGTTGGTCAGCCCCAGCATTTT
>-|TRBV7-9|TRBJ2-3|-
CASSYQGDTQYF
TGTGCCAGCAGCTATCAGGGAGATACGCAGTATTTT
>-|TRBV2|TRBJ1-1|few
CASRPQVPMNTEAFF
TGTGCCAGCAGACCCCAGGTCCCCATGAACACTGAAGCTTTCTTT
>-|TRBV2|TRBJ2-2|-
CASGGTSYTGELFF
TGTGCCAGCGGGGGTACGTCCTACACCGGGGAGCTGTTTTTT
>-|TRBV5-1|TRBJ2-5|-
CASTSGETQYF
TGCGCCAGCACCTCGGGGGAGACCCAGTACTTC
>-|TRBV19|TRBJ1-1|-
CASSRASQGATEAFF
TGTGCCAGTAGTAGGGCATCTCAGGGAGCCACTGAAGCTTTCTTT
>-|TRBV29-1|TRBJ1-1|-
CSVGNRQEAFF
TGCAGCGTAGGAAATCGACAGGAAGCTTTCTTT
>-|TRBV9|TRBJ2-1|-
CASSVDQGAYNEQFF
TGTGCCAGCAGCGTAGACCAGGGAGCTTACAATGAGCAGTTCTTC
>TRBD2|TRBV18|TRBJ2-6|once
CASSPRGLAETSGANVLTF
TGTGCCAGCTCACCGAGAGGACTAGCGGAGACCTCTGGGGCCAACGTCCTGACTTTC
>TRBD1|TRBV30|TRBJ1-2|-
CALYDREYGYTF
TGTGCCTTATATGACAGGGAATATGGCTACACCTTC